These 21 T cell receptor beta chains came from one sample sequenced in a study of blood T cells in healthy people across ages. Using a J-beta primer mix together with a sample-barcoded 5' primer, a second PCR was run for 7 to 11 cycles. TCRdb analysed the 5' RACE reads with MiXCR anew, one entry per CDR3 protein. The sample lists 1.2 million to 1.5 million distinct CDR3 sequences; roughly 40% were seen once. The sample taken for sequencing was blood. The receptors originated from a woman aged 18-30 years in good health.

The chain carries TRBV3-1 and TRBJ2-5, with a weak D call TRBD2 (5 bases). The germline CDR1 and CDR2 sequences are LGHDT and YNNKEL (reference sequence). Trimming stripped 0 bases from V and 13 bases from J, with 12 bases between. This CDR3 contains 12 residues. The CDR3 protein is CASSQESGLVYF. The CDR3 DNA sequence: TGTGCCAGCAGCCAAGAATCGGGGTTGGTGTACTTC.

The J gene is TRBJ2-2, the V gene TRBV2; 9 bases are shared with TRBD1. Per the germline V gene, CDR1 is SNHLY and CDR2 is FYNNEI. V lost 1 base, J lost 4 bases, and 10 bases stayed unmatched. The CDR3 is 18 amino acids. CDR3 region: CASSEGTGVPLVTGELFF. Written as DNA, the CDR3 is TGTGCCAGCAGTGAAGGGACAGGGGTGCCGTTAGTCACCGGGGAGCTGTTTTTT.

V gene TRBV10-3 combines with J gene TRBJ2-3; D is uncertain. Germline lookup yields CDR1 ENHRY and CDR2 SYGVKD. The CDR3 runs to 14 residues. The ends were cut back, 10 bases at V and 0 bases at J, with 14 bases in the middle. CDR3 DNA sequence: TGTGCCACCCGACCCCCGGAAAGCACAGATACGCAGTATTTT. It yields the protein CATRPPESTDTQYF.

The V call is TRBV29-1, the J call TRBJ2-1; D unresolved. Per the germline V gene, CDR1 is SQVTM and CDR2 is ANQGSEA. This CDR3 has 9 amino acids. The V end was cut by 8 bases, the J end by 8 bases, with 7 bases between. The CDR3 region has the DNA TGCAGCTCCGAAGATGAGCAGTTCTTC. This translates into CSSEDEQFF.

This chain links TRBV27 with TRBJ2-5; 7 nucleotides match TRBD1. The CDR3 runs 14 residues. With V trimmed by 2 bases and J by 4 bases, 4 bases remained unmatched. Germline loops: CDR1 MNHEY, CDR2 SMNVEV (reference sequence). CDR3: CASSLPGQPETQYF. In nucleotides, the CDR3 is TGTGCCAGCAGTTTACCGGGACAGCCAGAGACCCAGTACTTC.

The rearrangement joins TRBV6-1 to TRBJ1-6; possible D gene TRBD1, 5 bases. Germline-derived CDR1 and CDR2 are MNHNS and SASEGT. Trimming took off 2 bases at V and 14 bases at J, with 19 bases between the two ends. This CDR3 comprises 15 residues. The CDR3 nucleotides read TGTGCCAGCAGTGAATTTAGGGACGTCTTTTCGGCCCTCCACTTT. Encoded protein: CASSEFRDVFSALHF.

This clonotype has a handful of counts. This chain uses TRBV27 with TRBJ2-1; 13 bases map to TRBD2. CDR1 and CDR2 from the germline V gene are MNHEY and SMNVEV (reference sequence). The trim removed 7 bases at V and 5 bases at J, leaving 5 bases unmatched. There are 15 residues in the CDR3. In nucleotides, the CDR3 is TGTGCCAGCAACCTGGGACTAGCGGGGAACAATGAGCAGTTCTTC. It is translated as CASNLGLAGNNEQFF.

The V and J genes are TRBV28 and TRBJ1-1; D is perhaps TRBD1 (5 bases). In germline, CDR1 is MDHEN, CDR2 SYDVKM. V lost 5 bases and J lost 7, with 17 bases in between. This CDR3 contains 14 residues. DNA for the CDR3: TGTGCCAGCAGTGTCCCGGGACCTGGGGGTGAAGCTTTCTTT. Translated, it gives CASSVPGPGGEAFF. The full variable domain, completed using reference TRBV28 and TRBJ1-1, is DVKVTQSSRYLVKRTGEKVFLECVQDMDHENMFWYRQDPGLGLRLIYFSYDVKMKEKGDIPEGYSVSREKKERFSLILESASTNQTSMYLCASSVPGPGGEAFFGQGTRLTVV.

The DNA for the CDR3 is TGTGCCAGCAGCTTAAACCAGGGGGCGGATGGCTACACCTTC. It specifies CASSLNQGADGYTF. The genes are TRBV7-3 and TRBJ1-2; 8 nucleotides line up with TRBD1. Germline loops: CDR1 SGHTA, CDR2 FQGTGA. J was trimmed by 6 bases and V by 1 base; bases with no gene match: 4. The CDR3 has 14 residues.

This sequence joins TRBV5-1 and TRBJ1-2; D gene ambiguous. CDR3 length: 12 residues. Deletions cut 0 bases from V and 10 bases from J, with 10 bases between. In germline, CDR1 is SGHRS, CDR2 YFSETQ. CDR3 in amino acids: CASSLGANPYTF. The CDR3 bases are TGCGCCAGCAGCTTGGGGGCTAACCCCTACACCTTC. The full variable domain, its missing parts supplied by reference TRBV5-1 and TRBJ1-2, is KAGVTQTPRYLIKTRGQQVTLSCSPISGHRSVSWYQQTPGQGLQFLFEYFSETQRNKGNFPGRFSGRQFSNSRSEMNVSTLELGDSALYLCASSLGANPYTFGSGTRLTVV.

Comment on this clonotype: The junction differs from germline at one of its ends, possibly a read error. The chain combines TRBV6-1 with TRBJ1-1; D perhaps matches TRBD1 (5 bases). The CDR3 extends over 14 amino acids. In germline, CDR1 is MNHNS, CDR2 SASEGT. In DNA, the CDR3 is TGTGCCAGCACAATTGGGGCAGGAAACACTGGAGCTTTCTTT. It specifies CASTIGAGNTGAFF.

The chain employs TRBV14 and TRBJ2-1; no firm D call. The CDR3 extends over 14 amino acids. V lost 0 bases and J 8 bases, leaving 11 bases between the germline ends. The V gene's germline CDR1 is SGHDN and CDR2 FVKESK. CDR3 loop: CASSQEVLSDEQFF. The CDR3 DNA sequence: TGTGCCAGCAGCCAAGAGGTCCTGTCGGATGAGCAGTTCTTC.

CDR3 region: CATSTNEQPQHF. CDR3 coding DNA: TGTGCCACCAGCACCAACGAACAGCCCCAGCATTTT. The chain couples TRBV15 to TRBJ1-5; no reliable D call. This CDR3 has 12 residues. Germline lookup yields CDR1 LNHNV and CDR2 YYDKDF (reference sequence). V was cut by 4 bases and J by 7 bases, with 8 bases left in between.

This clonotype was seen only a few times. The chain uses TRBV6-6 and TRBJ2-7; D not resolved. Trimming stripped 6 bases from V and 2 bases from J, with 17 bases between. The V gene's germline CDR1 is MNHNY and CDR2 SVGAGI (reference sequence). The CDR3 extends over 15 amino acids. The CDR3, as DNA: TGTGCCAGCAGCCCGCCGGGCCCGAGAACCTACGAGCAGTACTTC. Translated: CASSPPGPRTYEQYF.

The table lists this clonotype with a count of one. This rearrangement joins TRBV7-2 to TRBJ1-3; possibly TRBD1 for D (6 bases). Trimming stripped 5 bases from V and 0 bases from J, with 8 bases between. This CDR3 comprises 14 residues. The V gene's germline CDR1 is SGHTA and CDR2 FQGNSA. The DNA for the CDR3 is TGTGCCAGCAGCCGGGACATCTCTGGAAACACCATATATTTT. The encoded protein is CASSRDISGNTIYF. The full variable domain, its missing parts supplied by reference TRBV7-2 and TRBJ1-3, is GAGVSQSPSNKVTEKGKDVELRCDPISGHTALYWYRQSLGQGLEFLIYFQGNSAPDKSGLPSDRFSAERTGGSVSTLTIQRTQQEDSAVYLCASSRDISGNTIYFGEGSWLTVV.

In this sample, this clonotype turned up a few times. The genes are TRBV7-9 and TRBJ2-7; D not certain. This CDR3 is 17 amino acids long. The V gene's germline CDR1 is SEHNR and CDR2 FQNEAQ (reference sequence). V lost 7 bases and J lost 3, with 25 bases in between. The CDR3 spells CASKYFPTGVVLYEQYF. In DNA form, the CDR3 reads TGTGCCAGCAAGTACTTCCCAACGGGTGTCGTGCTCTACGAGCAGTACTTC.

This clonotype was recorded at least ten times. This sequence joins TRBV12-3 or TRBV12-4 and TRBJ2-1; 11 positions match TRBD2. The CDR3 covers 15 residues. V shed 6 bases, J shed 6 bases, and the junction held 7 bases outside the gene matches. The CDR3 is CASSLTGTSGNEQFF. The CDR3 bases are TGTGCCAGCAGCCTTACCGGGACTAGCGGCAATGAGCAGTTCTTC.

This chain links TRBV28 with TRBJ2-1; 11 nucleotides agree with TRBD1. The CDR3 runs 15 residues. The germline CDR1 and CDR2 sequences are MDHEN and SYDVKM. With 9 bases clipped from V and 0 bases from J, the junction kept 4 bases outside the gene matches. This CDR3 is CASGQGASSYNEQFF. Here the CDR3 DNA reads TGTGCCAGTGGACAGGGGGCCAGCTCCTACAATGAGCAGTTCTTC.

The V gene is TRBV12-3 or TRBV12-4, the J gene TRBJ2-7, with 10 nucleotides matching TRBD1. The CDR3 length is 14 residues. The ends lost 6 bases at V and 3 bases at J; junction bases unmatched: 5. CDR3 nucleotides: TGTGCCAGCAGATCCGGGACAGGGGTCTACGAGCAGTACTTC. It is translated as CASRSGTGVYEQYF.

V is TRBV12-3 or TRBV12-4 and J is TRBJ1-5, with D unresolved. V was shortened by 2 bases and J by 5 bases, with 16 bases between the two germline ends. This CDR3 spans 16 amino acids. The CDR3 sequence is CASSLTVAARDQPQHF. The CDR3 bases are TGTGCCAGCAGTTTAACCGTGGCTGCCCGCGATCAGCCCCAGCATTTT.

This clonotype turned up a few times. The genes are TRBV29-1 and TRBJ2-7; no clear D. The ends were cut back, 6 bases at V and 1 base at J, with 16 bases in the middle. This CDR3 contains 14 residues. Germline V gene sequence: CDR1 SQVTM, CDR2 ANQGSEA. The CDR3 DNA reads TGCAGCGTCGAATTGGGCAAAGATTCCTACGAGCAGTACTTC. Translated, it gives CSVELGKDSYEQYF.